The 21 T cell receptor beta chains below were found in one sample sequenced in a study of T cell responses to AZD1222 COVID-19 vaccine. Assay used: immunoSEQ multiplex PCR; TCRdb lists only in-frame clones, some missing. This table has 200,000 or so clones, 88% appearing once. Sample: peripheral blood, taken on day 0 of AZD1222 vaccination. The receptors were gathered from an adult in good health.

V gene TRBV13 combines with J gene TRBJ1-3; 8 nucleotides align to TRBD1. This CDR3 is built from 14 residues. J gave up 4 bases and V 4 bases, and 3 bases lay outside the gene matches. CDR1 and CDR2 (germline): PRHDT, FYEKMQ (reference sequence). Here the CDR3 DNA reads TGTGCCAGCAGCTCGGGACAGGAGGGAAACACCATATATTTT. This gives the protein CASSSGQEGNTIYF.

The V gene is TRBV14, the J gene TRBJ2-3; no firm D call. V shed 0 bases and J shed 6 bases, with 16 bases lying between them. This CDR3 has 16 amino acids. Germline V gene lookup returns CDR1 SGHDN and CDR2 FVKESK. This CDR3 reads CASSQERARYLDTQYF. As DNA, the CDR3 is TGTGCCAGCAGCCAAGAAAGGGCCAGGTACCTGGATACGCAGTATTTT.

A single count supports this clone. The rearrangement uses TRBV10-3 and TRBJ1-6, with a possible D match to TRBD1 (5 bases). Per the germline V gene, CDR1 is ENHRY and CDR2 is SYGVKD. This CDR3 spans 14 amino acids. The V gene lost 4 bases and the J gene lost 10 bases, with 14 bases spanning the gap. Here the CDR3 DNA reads TGTGCCATCAGTGTTAAGGGGATGGTGTCACCCCTCCACTTT. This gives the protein CAISVKGMVSPLHF.

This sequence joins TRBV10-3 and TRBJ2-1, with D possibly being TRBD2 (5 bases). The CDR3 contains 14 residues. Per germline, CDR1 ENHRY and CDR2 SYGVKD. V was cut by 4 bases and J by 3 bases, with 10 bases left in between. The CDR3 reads CAISGLALYNEQFF. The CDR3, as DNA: TGTGCCATCAGTGGTCTAGCTCTCTACAATGAGCAGTTCTTC.

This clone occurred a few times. The CDR3 DNA reads TGCGCCAGCAGCTTGGTTGGGGCCTCGTGGAACACTGAAGCTTTCTTT. Translation gives CASSLVGASWNTEAFF. This chain connects TRBV5-1 to TRBJ1-1; TRBD1 is a possible D gene (5 bases). Trimming shortened V by 0 bases and J by 1 base, and 13 bases separated the two germline ends. Per germline, CDR1 SGHRS and CDR2 YFSETQ. The CDR3 has 16 residues.

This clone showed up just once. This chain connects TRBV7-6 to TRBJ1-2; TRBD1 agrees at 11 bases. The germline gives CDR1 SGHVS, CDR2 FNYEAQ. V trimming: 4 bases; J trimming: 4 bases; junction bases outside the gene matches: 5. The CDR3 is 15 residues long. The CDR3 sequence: CASSSGQGAFYGYTF. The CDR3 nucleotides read TGTGCCAGCAGCTCCGGACAGGGGGCCTTCTATGGCTACACCTTC.

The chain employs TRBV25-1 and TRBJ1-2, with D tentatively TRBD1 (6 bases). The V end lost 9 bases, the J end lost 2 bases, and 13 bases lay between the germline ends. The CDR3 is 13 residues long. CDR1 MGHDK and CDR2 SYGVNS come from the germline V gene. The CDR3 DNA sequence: TGTGCCAGTACTCGGACAGAGAACTATGGCTACACCTTC. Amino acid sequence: CASTRTENYGYTF.

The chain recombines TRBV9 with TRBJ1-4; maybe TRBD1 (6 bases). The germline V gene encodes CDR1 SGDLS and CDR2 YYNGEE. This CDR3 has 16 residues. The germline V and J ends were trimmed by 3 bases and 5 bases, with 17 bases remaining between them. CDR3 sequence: CASSALTGTKNEKLFF. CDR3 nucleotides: TGTGCCAGCAGCGCGCTCACAGGGACCAAAAATGAAAAACTGTTTTTT.

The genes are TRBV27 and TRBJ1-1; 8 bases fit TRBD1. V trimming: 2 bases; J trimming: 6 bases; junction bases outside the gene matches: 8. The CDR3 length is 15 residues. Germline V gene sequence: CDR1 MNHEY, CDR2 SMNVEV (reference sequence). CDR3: CASSLPGRGLAEAFF. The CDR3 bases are TGTGCCAGCAGTTTACCTGGCAGGGGGCTGGCTGAAGCTTTCTTT.

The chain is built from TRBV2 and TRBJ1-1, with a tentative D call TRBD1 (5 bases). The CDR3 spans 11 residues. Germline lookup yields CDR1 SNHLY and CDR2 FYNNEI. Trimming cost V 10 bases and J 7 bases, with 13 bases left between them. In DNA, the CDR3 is TGTGCCACTTCCCGGGGCTATGAAGCTTTCTTT. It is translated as CATSRGYEAFF.

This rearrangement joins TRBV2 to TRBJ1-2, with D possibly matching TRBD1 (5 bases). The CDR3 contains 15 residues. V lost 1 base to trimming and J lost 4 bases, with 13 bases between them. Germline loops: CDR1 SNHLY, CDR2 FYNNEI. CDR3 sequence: CASSEVGGISYGYTF. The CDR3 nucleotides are TGTGCCAGCAGTGAAGTTGGGGGGATTTCCTATGGCTACACCTTC.

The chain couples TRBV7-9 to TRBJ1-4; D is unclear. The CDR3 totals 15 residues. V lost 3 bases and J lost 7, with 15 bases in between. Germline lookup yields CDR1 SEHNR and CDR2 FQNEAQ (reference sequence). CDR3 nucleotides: TGTGCCAGCAGCTTGTCTGAAACGAAAAGTGAAAAACTGTTTTTT. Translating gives CASSLSETKSEKLFF.

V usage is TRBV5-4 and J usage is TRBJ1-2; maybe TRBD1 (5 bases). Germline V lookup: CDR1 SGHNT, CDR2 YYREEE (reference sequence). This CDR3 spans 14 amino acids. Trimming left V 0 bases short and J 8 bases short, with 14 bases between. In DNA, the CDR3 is TGTGCCAGCAGCTTGGTGGGGACCGCTTTGGGCTACACCTTC. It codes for CASSLVGTALGYTF.

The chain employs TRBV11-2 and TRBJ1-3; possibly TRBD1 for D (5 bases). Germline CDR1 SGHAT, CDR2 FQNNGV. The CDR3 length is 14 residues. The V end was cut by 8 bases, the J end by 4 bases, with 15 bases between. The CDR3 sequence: CASGRGLYGNTIYF. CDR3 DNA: TGTGCCAGCGGGCGGGGACTGTACGGAAACACCATATATTTT.

CDR3 sequence (DNA): TGTGCCAGCAGCTTAGTCGAGGGGAATCAGCCCCAGCATTTT. Translating gives CASSLVEGNQPQHF. V is TRBV7-8 and J is TRBJ1-5; a possible D gene is TRBD1 (5 bases). CDR3 length: 14 amino acids. Germline V gives CDR1 SGHVS, CDR2 FQNEAQ. Trimming left V 1 base short and J 4 bases short, with 8 bases between. Full variable domain (rest looked up from reference TRBV7-8 and TRBJ1-5): GAGVSQSPRYKVAKRGQDVALRCDPISGHVSLFWYQQALGQGPEFLTYFQNEAQLDKSGLPSDRFFAERPEGSVSTLKIQRTQQEDSAVYLCASSLVEGNQPQHFGDGTRLSIL.

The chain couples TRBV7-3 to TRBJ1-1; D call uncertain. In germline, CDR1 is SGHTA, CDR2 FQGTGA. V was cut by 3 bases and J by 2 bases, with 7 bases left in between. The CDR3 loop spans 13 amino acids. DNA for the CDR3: TGTGCCAGCAGCTTGGGCTATAACACTGAAGCTTTCTTT. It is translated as CASSLGYNTEAFF.

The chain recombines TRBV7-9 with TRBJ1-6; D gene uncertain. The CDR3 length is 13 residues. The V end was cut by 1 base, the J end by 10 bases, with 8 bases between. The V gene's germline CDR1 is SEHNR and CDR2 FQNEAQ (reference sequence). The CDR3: CASSLGGQSPLHF. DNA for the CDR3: TGTGCCAGCAGCTTAGGCGGGCAGTCACCCCTCCACTTT.

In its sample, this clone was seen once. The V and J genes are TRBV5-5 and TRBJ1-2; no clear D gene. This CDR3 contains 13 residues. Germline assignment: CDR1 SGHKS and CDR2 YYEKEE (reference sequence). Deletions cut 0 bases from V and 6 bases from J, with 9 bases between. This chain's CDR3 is CASSLAPIHGYTF. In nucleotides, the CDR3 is TGTGCCAGCAGCTTGGCCCCCATTCATGGCTACACCTTC.

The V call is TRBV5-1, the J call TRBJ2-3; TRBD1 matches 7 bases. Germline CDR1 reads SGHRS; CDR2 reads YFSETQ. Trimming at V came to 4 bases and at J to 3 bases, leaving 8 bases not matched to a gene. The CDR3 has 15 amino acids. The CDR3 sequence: CASSPERQGTDTQYF. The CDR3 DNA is TGCGCCAGCAGCCCGGAACGACAGGGAACAGATACGCAGTATTTT.

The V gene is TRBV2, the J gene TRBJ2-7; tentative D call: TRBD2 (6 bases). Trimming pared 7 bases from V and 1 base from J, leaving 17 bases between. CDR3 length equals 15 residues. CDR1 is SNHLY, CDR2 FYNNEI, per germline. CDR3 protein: CASTTSRGKSYEQYF. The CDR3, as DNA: TGTGCCAGCACTACTTCTCGGGGGAAATCCTACGAGCAGTACTTC.

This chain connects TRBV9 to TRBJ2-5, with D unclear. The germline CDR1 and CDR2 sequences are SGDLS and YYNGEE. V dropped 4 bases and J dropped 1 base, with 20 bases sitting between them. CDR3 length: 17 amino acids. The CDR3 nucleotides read TGTGCCAGCAGCCCACATTTTGCGGTCGGCGGCCAAGAGACCCAGTACTTC. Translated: CASSPHFAVGGQETQYF.